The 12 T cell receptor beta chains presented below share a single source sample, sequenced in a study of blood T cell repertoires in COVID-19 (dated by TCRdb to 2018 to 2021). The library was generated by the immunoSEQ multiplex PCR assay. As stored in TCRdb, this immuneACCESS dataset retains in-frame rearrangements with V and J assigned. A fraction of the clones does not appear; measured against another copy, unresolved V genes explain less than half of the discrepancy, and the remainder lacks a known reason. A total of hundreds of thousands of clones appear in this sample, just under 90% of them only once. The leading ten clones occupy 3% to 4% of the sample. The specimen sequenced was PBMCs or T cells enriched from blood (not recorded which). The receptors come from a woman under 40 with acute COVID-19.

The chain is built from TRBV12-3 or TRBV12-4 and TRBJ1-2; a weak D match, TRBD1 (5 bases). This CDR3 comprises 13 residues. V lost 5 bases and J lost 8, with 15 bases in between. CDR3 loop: CASSDDSGSGYTF. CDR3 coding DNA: TGTGCCAGCAGTGACGACAGTGGATCCGGCTACACCTTC.

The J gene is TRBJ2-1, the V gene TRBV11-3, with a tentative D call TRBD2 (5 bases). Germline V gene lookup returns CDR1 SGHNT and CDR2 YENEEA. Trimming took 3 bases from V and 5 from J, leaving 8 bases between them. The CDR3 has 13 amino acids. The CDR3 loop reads CASSFFGNNEQFF. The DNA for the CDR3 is TGTGCCAGCAGCTTCTTCGGGAACAATGAGCAGTTCTTC.

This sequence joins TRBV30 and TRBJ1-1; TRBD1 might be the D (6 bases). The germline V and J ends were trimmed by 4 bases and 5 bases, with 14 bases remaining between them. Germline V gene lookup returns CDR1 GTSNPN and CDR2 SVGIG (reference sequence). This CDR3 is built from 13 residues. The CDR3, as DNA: TGTGCCTGGAAACAGGGTACGAGGACTGAAGCTTTCTTT. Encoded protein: CAWKQGTRTEAFF.

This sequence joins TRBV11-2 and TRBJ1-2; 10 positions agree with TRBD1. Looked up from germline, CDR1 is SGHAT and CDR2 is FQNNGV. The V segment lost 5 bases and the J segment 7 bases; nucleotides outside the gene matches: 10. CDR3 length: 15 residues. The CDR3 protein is CASSPGTGAVGGYTF. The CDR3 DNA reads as TGTGCCAGCAGCCCCGGGACAGGGGCCGTTGGTGGCTACACCTTC.

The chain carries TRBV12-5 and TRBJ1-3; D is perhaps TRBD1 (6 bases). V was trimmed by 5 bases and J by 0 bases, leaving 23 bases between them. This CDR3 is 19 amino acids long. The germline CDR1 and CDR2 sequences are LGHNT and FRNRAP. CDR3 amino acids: CASGPSDRPGPSSGNTIYF. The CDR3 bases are TGTGCTAGTGGTCCCAGCGACAGGCCAGGACCCTCCTCTGGAAACACCATATATTTT.

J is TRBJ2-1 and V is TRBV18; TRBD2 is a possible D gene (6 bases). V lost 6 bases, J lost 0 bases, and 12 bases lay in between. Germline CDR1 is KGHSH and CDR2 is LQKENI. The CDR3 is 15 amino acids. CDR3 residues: CASSSPGASYNEQFF. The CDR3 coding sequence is TGTGCCAGCTCGTCACCGGGAGCCTCCTACAATGAGCAGTTCTTC. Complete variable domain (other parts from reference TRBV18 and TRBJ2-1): NAGVMQNPRHLVRRRGQEARLRCSPMKGHSHVYWYRQLPEEGLKFMVYLQKENIIDESGMPKERFSAEFPKEGPSILRIQQVVRGDSAAYFCASSSPGASYNEQFFGPGTRLTVL.

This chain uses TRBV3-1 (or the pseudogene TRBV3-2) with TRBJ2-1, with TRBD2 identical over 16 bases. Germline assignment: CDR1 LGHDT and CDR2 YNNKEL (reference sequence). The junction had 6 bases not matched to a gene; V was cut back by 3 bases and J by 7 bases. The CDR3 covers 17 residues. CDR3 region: CASSHSGLAGGANEQFF. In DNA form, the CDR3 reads TGTGCCAGCAGCCACTCGGGACTAGCGGGGGGGGCGAATGAGCAGTTCTTC.

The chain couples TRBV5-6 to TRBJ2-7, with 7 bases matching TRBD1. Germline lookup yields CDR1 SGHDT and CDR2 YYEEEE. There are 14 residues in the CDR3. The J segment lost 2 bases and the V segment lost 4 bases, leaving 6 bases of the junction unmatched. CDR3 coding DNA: TGTGCCAGCAGCCTAGGGACAGTTGCCTACGAGCAGTACTTC. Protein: CASSLGTVAYEQYF.

CDR3 sequence (DNA): TGCGCCAGCAGCGTCCGGGATCTCTGGACCCAGTACTTC. This codes for CASSVRDLWTQYF. This chain joins TRBV4-1 and TRBJ2-5; weak D call: TRBD2 (5 bases). The germline CDR1 and CDR2 sequences are MGHRA and YSYEKL. The CDR3 is 13 amino acids. V dropped 5 bases and J dropped 7 bases, with 14 bases sitting between them.

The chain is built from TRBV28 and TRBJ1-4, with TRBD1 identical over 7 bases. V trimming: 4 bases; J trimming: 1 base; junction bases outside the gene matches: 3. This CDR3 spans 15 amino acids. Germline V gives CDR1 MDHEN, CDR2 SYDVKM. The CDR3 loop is CASSSAGGTNEKLFF. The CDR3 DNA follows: TGTGCCAGCAGTTCAGCAGGGGGAACTAATGAAAAACTGTTTTTT.

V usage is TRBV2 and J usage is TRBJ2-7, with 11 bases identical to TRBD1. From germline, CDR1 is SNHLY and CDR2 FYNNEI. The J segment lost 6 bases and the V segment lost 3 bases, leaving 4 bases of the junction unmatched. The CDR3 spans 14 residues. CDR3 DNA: TGTGCCAGCAGTGAGGACAGGGGGCCTACCGAGCAGTACTTC. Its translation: CASSEDRGPTEQYF.

The CDR3 spells CASSPPTGRNTGELFF. CDR3 DNA sequence: TGTGCCAGCTCACCACCGACAGGAAGAAACACCGGGGAGCTGTTTTTT. V gene TRBV18 combines with J gene TRBJ2-2; possibly TRBD1 for D (6 bases). CDR1 KGHSH and CDR2 LQKENI come from the germline V gene. CDR3 length: 16 residues. Trimming took off 0 bases at V and 2 bases at J, with 10 bases between the two ends.